This T cell receptor (beta chain) was observed in a study of cytomegalovirus exposure and HLA in healthy donors. A word on this clone: What it recognizes is unknown.

This PCR relied on a set of 60 Vbeta primers and 13 Jbeta primers. The repertoire was sequenced with immunoSEQ multiplex PCR; TCRdb's copy has only in-frame clones and lacks some. The table has roughly 140,000 clones, about three quarters seen once; the top ten hold approximately 6.2%. V was shortened by 6 bases and J by 0 bases, with 15 bases between the two germline ends. The CDR3 has 15 residues. The germline CDR1 and CDR2 sequences are LNHDA and SQIVND (reference sequence). Study-wide findings and caveats: With later analysis, a missense DCLRE1C variant became linked to TCR beta V- and J-gene trimming. Listed as cytomegalovirus-associated were approximately 160 TCR beta chains. Certain sequence variants were highly shared and formed a cluster, and this cluster was likely a sequencing artifact.

Each donor was healthy, and each was a bone marrow donor. The source material was PBMCs. The origin of this receptor is a man in his forties or fifties in good health and CMV-seropositive. The rearrangement joins TRBV19 to TRBJ2-7; possible D gene TRBD1, 6 bases. CDR3 loop: CASSKTGYTSYEQYF. The DNA for the CDR3 is TGTGCCAGTAGCAAGACAGGATATACCTCCTACGAGCAGTACTTC.